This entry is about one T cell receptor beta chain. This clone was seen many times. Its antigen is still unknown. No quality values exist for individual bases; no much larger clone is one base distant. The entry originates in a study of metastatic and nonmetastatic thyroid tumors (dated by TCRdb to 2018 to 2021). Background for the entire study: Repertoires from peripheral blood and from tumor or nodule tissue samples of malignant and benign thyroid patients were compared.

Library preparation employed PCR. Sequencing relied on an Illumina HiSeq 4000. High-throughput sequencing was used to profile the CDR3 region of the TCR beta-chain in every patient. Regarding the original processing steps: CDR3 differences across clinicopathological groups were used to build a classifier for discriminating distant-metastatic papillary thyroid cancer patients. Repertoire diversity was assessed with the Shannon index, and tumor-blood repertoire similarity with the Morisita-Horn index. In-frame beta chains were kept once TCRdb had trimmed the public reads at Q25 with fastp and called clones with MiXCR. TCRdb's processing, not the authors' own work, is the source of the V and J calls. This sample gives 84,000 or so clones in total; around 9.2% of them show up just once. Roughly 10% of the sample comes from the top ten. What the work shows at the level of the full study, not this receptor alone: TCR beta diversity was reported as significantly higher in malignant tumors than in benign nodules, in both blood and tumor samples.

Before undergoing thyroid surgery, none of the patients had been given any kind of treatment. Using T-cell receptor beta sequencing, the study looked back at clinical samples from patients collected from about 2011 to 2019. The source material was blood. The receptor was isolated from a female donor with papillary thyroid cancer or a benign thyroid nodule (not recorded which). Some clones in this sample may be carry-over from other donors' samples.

The DNA is TGTGCCAGCAGCTCTAGCGGGGGGGTGTCAGAGCAGTACTTC. It codes for CASSSSGGVSEQYF. Recombination connected TRBV12-3 or TRBV12-4 to TRBJ2-7; 12 bases in the junction line up with TRBD2. Measured from the cysteine to the phenylalanine, the CDR3 is 14 residues long. CDR3 DNA only is kept here, 42 bases in frame from base 1. Compared with germline, V lacks 6 bases and J lacks 7 bases; bases without a gene match: 7.